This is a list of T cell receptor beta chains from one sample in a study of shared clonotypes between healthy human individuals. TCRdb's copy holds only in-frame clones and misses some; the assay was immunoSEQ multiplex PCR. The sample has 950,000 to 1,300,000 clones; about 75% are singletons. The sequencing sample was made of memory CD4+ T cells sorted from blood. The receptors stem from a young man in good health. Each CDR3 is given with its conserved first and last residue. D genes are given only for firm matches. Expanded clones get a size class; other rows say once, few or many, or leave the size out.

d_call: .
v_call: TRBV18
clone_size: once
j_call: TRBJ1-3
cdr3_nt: TGTGCCAGCTCAGTGACCAGGAATGAAAACACCATATATTTT
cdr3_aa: CASSVTRNENTIYF

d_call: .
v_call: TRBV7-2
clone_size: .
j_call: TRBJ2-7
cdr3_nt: TGTGCCAGCAGCTTAGGGTTCGCGGGTTACGAGCAGTACTTC
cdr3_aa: CASSLGFAGYEQYF

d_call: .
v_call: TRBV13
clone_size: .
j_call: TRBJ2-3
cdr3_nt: TGTGCCAGCAACCTGGGAACCCGGGGGTTCGTCACAGATACGCAGTATTTT
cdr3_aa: CASNLGTRGFVTDTQYF

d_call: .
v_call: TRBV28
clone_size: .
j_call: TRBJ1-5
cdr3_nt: TGTGCCAGCAGTTTCGGGTGGGGGGATCAGCCCCAGCATTTT
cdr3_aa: CASSFGWGDQPQHF

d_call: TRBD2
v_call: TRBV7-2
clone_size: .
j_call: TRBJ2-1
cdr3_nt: TGTGCCAGCAGCTTTGTCACCCCCACTCTAGCGGGAGGGCGGAATGAGCAGTTCTTC
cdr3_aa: CASSFVTPTLAGGRNEQFF

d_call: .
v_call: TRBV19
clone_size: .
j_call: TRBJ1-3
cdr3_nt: TGTGCCAGTAGGGGAAAAGGGCGGAAAGTCAACACCATATATTTT
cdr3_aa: CASRGKGRKVNTIYF

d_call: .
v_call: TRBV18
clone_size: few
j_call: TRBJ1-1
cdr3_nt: TGTGCCAGCTCACACAGGGCCCCGGGTAGCACTGAAGCTTTCTTT
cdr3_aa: CASSHRAPGSTEAFF

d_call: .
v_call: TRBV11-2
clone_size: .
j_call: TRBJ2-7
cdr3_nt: TGTGCCAGCAGCTTTTCGGCGACCTACGAGCAGTACTTC
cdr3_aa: CASSFSATYEQYF

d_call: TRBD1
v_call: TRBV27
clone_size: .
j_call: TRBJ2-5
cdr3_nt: TGTGCCAGCAGTTTCCGACAGGGGGCTGGAGAGACCCAGTACTTC
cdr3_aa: CASSFRQGAGETQYF

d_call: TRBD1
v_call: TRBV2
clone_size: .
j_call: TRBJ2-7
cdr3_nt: TGTGCCAGCAGCGGACAGGGGAGCGAGCAGTACTTC
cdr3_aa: CASSGQGSEQYF

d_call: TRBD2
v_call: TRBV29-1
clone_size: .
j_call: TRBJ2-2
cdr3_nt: TGCAGCGTTGAAGGTCTAGCGGGGACCGGGGAGCTGTTTTTT
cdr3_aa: CSVEGLAGTGELFF

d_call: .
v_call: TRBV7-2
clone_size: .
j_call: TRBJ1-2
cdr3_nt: TGTGCCAGCAGCTTAGTAGTAGGGAACTATGGCTACACCTTC
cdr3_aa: CASSLVVGNYGYTF

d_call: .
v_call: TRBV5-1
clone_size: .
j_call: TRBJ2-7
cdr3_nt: TGCGCCAGCAGCACCCCGGCGAGCGACGAGCAGTACTTC
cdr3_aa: CASSTPASDEQYF

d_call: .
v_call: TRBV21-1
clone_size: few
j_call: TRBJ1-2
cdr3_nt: TGTGCCAGCAGTTGCGGACAGGGTGGCTACACCTTC
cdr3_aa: CASSCGQGGYTF

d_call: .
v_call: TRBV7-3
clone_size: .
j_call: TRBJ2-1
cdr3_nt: TGTGCCAGCAGCCCAAGTTGGGGGACCGACAATGAGCAGTTCTTC
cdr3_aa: CASSPSWGTDNEQFF

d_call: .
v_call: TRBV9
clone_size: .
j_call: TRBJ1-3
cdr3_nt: TGTGCCAGCAGCAGTAGCCCAGGGGTAGCTTCTGGAAACACCATATATTTT
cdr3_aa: CASSSSPGVASGNTIYF

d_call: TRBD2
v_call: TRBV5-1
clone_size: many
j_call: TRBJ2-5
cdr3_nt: TGCGCCAGCAGCCCCGGGACTAGCGGGGGGAGGGTCCAAGAGACCCAGTACTTC
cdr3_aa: CASSPGTSGGRVQETQYF

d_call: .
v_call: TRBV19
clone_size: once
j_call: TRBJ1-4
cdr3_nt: TGTGCCAGTAGCCCACGGTCGGGTTTCGGAGAAAAACTGTTTTTT
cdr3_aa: CASSPRSGFGEKLFF

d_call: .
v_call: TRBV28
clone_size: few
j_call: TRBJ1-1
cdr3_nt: TGTGCCAGCAGTTCTCTTTACAGTGAAGCTTTCTTT
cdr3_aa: CASSSLYSEAFF

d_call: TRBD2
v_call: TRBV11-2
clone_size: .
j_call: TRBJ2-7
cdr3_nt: TGTGCCAGCAGCTTAGTCCTAGCGGGGACCTACGAGCAGTACTTC
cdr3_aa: CASSLVLAGTYEQYF

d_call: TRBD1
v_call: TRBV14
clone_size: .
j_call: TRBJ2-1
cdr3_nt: TGTGCCAGCAGCCAAGATCGCGGGACAGGGGCCAGAAGCGATGAGCAGTTCTTC
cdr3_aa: CASSQDRGTGARSDEQFF

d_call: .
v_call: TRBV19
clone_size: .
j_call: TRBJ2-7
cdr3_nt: TGTGCCAGTAGTATTGAACAGGAGGGCGAGCAGTACTTC
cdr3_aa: CASSIEQEGEQYF

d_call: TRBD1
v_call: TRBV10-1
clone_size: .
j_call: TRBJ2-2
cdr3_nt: TGCGCCAGCAGTGCTGGACAGGGTAACACCGGGGAGCTGTTTTTT
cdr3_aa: CASSAGQGNTGELFF

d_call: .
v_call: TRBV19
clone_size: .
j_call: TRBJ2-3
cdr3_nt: TGTGCCAGTAGTATATCCGGACGTAGCACAGATACGCAGTATTTT
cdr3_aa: CASSISGRSTDTQYF

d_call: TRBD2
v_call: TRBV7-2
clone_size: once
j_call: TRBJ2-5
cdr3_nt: TGTGCCAGCAGCCTCGGGACTAGCGGGAGGGCGGCAGAGACCCAGTACTTC
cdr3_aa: CASSLGTSGRAAETQYF